Listed below are T cell receptor beta chains from one sample, sequenced in a study of blood T cell repertoires in COVID-19. Produced via immunoSEQ multiplex PCR; TCRdb's table is partial and in-frame only. The table includes about 50,000 clones, about 80% detected once. The sample comprised peripheral blood. These TCRs come from a man aged 65-85 years with acute or convalescent COVID-19. CDR3s leave out the opening cysteine and the closing phenylalanine or tryptophan. The order of the fields is J gene, clone size, V gene, CDR3 protein. Part of the rows lack a size; the others show once, few, many or a class for expanded clones.

J: TRBJ2-7
size: -
V: TRBV30
CDR3: AWSPLAGVSYEQY

J: TRBJ2-3
size: -
V: TRBV14
CDR3: ASSQAREGTQY

J: TRBJ2-4
size: -
V: TRBV4-1
CDR3: ASSQAVVLAKNIQY

J: TRBJ1-2
size: -
V: TRBV6-1
CDR3: ASSDPDRVVYGYT

J: TRBJ2-3
size: -
V: TRBV19
CDR3: ASSSRTSLGVKDTQY

J: TRBJ1-1
size: -
V: TRBV5-1
CDR3: ASSLGSGEFAEAF

J: TRBJ2-7
size: -
V: TRBV5-4
CDR3: ASSAGLAGVSEQY

J: TRBJ1-1
size: few
V: TRBV2
CDR3: ASSLYRFRTEAF

J: TRBJ1-1
size: -
V: TRBV7-3
CDR3: ASRGQGMNTEAF

J: TRBJ1-3
size: -
V: TRBV7-9
CDR3: ASRSGAQGNTIY

J: TRBJ2-7
size: -
V: TRBV7-8
CDR3: ASSLAVRGHEQY

J: TRBJ2-1
size: once
V: TRBV7-2
CDR3: ASSPGIAGGPSYNEQF

J: TRBJ1-1
size: -
V: TRBV4-2
CDR3: ASTESGFMNTEAF

J: TRBJ1-2
size: once
V: TRBV27
CDR3: ASSRGREDTGGHYGYT

J: TRBJ2-1
size: many
V: TRBV6-4
CDR3: ASSEVGAGYEQF

J: TRBJ1-1
size: -
V: TRBV11-3
CDR3: ASQGGRMNTEAF

J: TRBJ2-3
size: -
V: TRBV9
CDR3: ASSGGTSDTQY

J: TRBJ1-6
size: once
V: TRBV14
CDR3: ASSLTGTPNNSPLH

J: TRBJ2-3
size: -
V: TRBV7-3
CDR3: ASRGSDTQY

J: TRBJ1-2
size: -
V: TRBV5-1
CDR3: ASREEGRVT

J: TRBJ1-5
size: -
V: TRBV28
CDR3: ATDRVEGNQPQH

J: TRBJ2-3
size: -
V: TRBV13
CDR3: ASSPPQRETGTDTQY

J: TRBJ1-5
size: -
V: TRBV30
CDR3: AWSVQDNQPQH

J: TRBJ2-2
size: once
V: TRBV13
CDR3: ASSPDRGATGELF

J: TRBJ1-1
size: -
V: TRBV7-3
CDR3: ASSNPRDRAGNTEAF

J: TRBJ2-2
size: many
V: TRBV5-4
CDR3: ASSGFSGKNTGELF

J: TRBJ2-1
size: once
V: TRBV11-2
CDR3: ASSLDSSAGEPSYNEQF

J: TRBJ1-4
size: -
V: TRBV5-6
CDR3: ASSLIYATNEKLF

J: TRBJ2-3
size: -
V: TRBV25-1
CDR3: ASSGDRASDTQY

J: TRBJ1-4
size: -
V: TRBV12-3/TRBV12-4
CDR3: ASSNREAGKLF

J: TRBJ2-2
size: -
V: TRBV5-1
CDR3: ASMLGGFTGELF

J: TRBJ2-1
size: -
V: TRBV3-1/TRBV3-2
CDR3: ASSSMASVYNEQF

J: TRBJ1-3
size: -
V: TRBV10-1
CDR3: ASSRTGRGTIY

J: TRBJ2-2
size: -
V: TRBV18
CDR3: ASSESGGTGELF

J: TRBJ2-1
size: once
V: TRBV28
CDR3: ASSSGTSGNEQF

J: TRBJ1-5
size: -
V: TRBV7-2
CDR3: ASSLQSRAGDQPQH

J: TRBJ1-6
size: -
V: TRBV10-3
CDR3: AIKTGSSYNSPLH

J: TRBJ2-3
size: -
V: TRBV28
CDR3: ASSAGTQSSTDTQY

J: TRBJ1-5
size: -
V: TRBV12-5
CDR3: ASGLGQAFNQPQH

J: TRBJ1-5
size: once
V: TRBV28
CDR3: ASSPGTGASNQPQH

J: TRBJ2-1
size: -
V: TRBV6-4
CDR3: ASSDGGGEGQF

J: TRBJ2-7
size: once
V: TRBV29-1
CDR3: SVPVAGDYDEQY

J: TRBJ2-3
size: -
V: TRBV18
CDR3: ASSPGTSGGQDTQY

J: TRBJ1-4
size: -
V: TRBV3-1/TRBV3-2
CDR3: ASSQAQGEKLF

J: TRBJ2-6
size: -
V: TRBV7-8
CDR3: ASSLVLASGANVLT

J: TRBJ2-5
size: -
V: TRBV28
CDR3: ASGTQGPWARRETQY

J: TRBJ2-7
size: -
V: TRBV6-5
CDR3: ASGGQGAYEQY

J: TRBJ2-3
size: -
V: TRBV5-4
CDR3: ASSLGLASDTQY

J: TRBJ1-2
size: -
V: TRBV2
CDR3: ARTGDYGYT

J: TRBJ2-2
size: -
V: TRBV2
CDR3: ASSEMGRNTGELF

J: TRBJ2-1
size: -
V: TRBV7-2
CDR3: ASSLLGASSYNEQF

J: TRBJ1-2
size: once
V: TRBV5-1
CDR3: ASNMGWMGARGYT

J: TRBJ2-1
size: -
V: TRBV5-1
CDR3: ASLVSFRDSVNEQF

J: TRBJ2-5
size: -
V: TRBV4-2
CDR3: ASSLTRTSEETQY

J: TRBJ2-2
size: -
V: TRBV5-4
CDR3: ASYSVGEGTGELF

J: TRBJ2-2
size: -
V: TRBV3-1/TRBV3-2
CDR3: ASSQDSGDKSVTKTGELF

J: TRBJ2-5
size: -
V: TRBV30
CDR3: AWSINRETQY

J: TRBJ2-5
size: -
V: TRBV7-2
CDR3: ASSLEWGLAGYQETQY

J: TRBJ1-3
size: -
V: TRBV11-2
CDR3: ASSLVAGLSGNTIY